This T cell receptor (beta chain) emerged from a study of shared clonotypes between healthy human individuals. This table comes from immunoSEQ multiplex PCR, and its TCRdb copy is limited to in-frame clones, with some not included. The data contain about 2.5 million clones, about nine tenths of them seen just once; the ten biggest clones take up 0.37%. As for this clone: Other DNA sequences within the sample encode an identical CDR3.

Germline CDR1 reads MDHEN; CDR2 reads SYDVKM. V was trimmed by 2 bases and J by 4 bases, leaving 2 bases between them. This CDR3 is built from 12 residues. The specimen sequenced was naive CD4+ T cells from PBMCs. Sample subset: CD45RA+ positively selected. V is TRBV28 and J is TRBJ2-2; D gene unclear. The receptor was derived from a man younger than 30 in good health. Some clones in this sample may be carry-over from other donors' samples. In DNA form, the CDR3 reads TGTGCCAGCAGTTTAGTCACCGGGGAGCTGTTTTTT. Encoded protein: CASSLVTGELFF.